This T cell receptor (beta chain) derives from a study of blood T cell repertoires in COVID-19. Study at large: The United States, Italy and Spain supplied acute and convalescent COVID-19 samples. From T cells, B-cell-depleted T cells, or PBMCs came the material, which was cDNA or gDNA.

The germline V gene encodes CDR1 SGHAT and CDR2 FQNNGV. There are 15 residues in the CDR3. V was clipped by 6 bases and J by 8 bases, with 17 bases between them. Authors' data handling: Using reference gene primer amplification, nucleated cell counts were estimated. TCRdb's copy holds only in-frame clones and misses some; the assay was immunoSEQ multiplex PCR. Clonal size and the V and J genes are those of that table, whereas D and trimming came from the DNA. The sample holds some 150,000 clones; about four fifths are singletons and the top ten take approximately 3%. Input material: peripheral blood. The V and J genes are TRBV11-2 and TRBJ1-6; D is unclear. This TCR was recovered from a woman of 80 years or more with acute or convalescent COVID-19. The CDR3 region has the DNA TGTGCCAGCAGTCTTCAACCTCGGGGTGATTCACCCCTCCACTTT. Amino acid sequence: CASSLQPRGDSPLHF.